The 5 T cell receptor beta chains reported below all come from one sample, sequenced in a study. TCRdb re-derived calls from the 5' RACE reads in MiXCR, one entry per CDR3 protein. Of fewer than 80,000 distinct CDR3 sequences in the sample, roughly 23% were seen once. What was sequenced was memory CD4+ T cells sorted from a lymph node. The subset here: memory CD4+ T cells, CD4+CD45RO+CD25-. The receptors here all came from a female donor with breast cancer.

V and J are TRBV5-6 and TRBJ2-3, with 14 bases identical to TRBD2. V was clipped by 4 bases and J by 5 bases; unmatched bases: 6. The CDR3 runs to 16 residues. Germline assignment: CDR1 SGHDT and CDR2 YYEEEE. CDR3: CASSGGLAGAGDTQYF. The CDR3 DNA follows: TGTGCCAGCAGCGGGGGACTAGCGGGAGCGGGAGATACGCAGTATTTT.

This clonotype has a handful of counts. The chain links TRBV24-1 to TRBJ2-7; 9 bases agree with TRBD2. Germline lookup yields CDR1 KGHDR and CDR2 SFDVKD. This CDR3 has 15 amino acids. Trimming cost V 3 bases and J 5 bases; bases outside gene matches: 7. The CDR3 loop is CATSDSGRPPDEQYF. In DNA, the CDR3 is TGTGCCACCAGTGATAGCGGGAGGCCTCCTGACGAGCAGTACTTC.

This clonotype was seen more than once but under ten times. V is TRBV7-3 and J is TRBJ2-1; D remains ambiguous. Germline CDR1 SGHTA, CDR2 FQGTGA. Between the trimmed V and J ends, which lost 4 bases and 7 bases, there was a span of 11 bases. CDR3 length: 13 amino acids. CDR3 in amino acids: CASSSGQRNEQFF. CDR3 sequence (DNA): TGTGCCAGCAGCTCCGGGCAAAGGAATGAGCAGTTCTTC. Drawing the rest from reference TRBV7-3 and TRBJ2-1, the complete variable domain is GAGVSQTPSNKVTEKGKYVELRCDPISGHTALYWYRQSLGQGPEFLIYFQGTGAADDSGLPNDRFFAVRPEGSVSTLKIQRTERGDSAVYLCASSSGQRNEQFFGPGTRLTVL.

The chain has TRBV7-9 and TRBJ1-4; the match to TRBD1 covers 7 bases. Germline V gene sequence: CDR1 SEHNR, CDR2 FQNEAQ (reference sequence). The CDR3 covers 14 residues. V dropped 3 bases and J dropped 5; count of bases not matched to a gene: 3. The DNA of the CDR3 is TGTGCCAGCAGCTTGGCAGGGGGAAATGAAAAACTGTTTTTT. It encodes CASSLAGGNEKLFF.

CDR3: CASRSGSSTDTQYF. The CDR3, as DNA: TGCGCCAGCAGAAGCGGGAGTAGCACAGATACGCAGTATTTT. The chain couples TRBV5-1 to TRBJ2-3, with TRBD2 matching over 8 bases. V was pared by 5 bases and J by 0 bases, with 2 bases of the junction left unmatched. Germline CDR1 reads SGHRS; CDR2 reads YFSETQ. The CDR3 runs to 14 residues.